These 10 T cell receptor beta chains share one sample of origin, sequenced in a study of regulatory T cells in long-lasting Graves disease. Sequencing libraries for TCR beta were prepared with iRepertoire HTBI primers and Arm-PCR of CDR3 regions. In TCRdb, the multiplex PCR reads were re-called with MiXCR into one record per CDR3 protein. The sample consists of just over 600,000 distinct CDR3 sequences, around 15% of them appearing once. Time point given: newly diagnosed GD, antithyroid drugs for less than 3 months. The TCR library was made from RNA extracted from PBMCs. These data were also filed under a second study, of T cells in Graves' hyperthyroidism and ophthalmopathy.

Sequencing used peripheral blood mononuclear cells (PBMCs), obtained at new diagnosis, from a patient treated with antithyroid drugs. These receptors all come from a woman aged 25 to 39 with Graves disease.

This clonotype turned up a few times. The chain joins TRBV19 to TRBJ1-1, with 7 bases lining up with TRBD1. This CDR3 is 15 amino acids long. The germline V gene has CDR1 LNHDA and CDR2 SQIVND (reference sequence). Trimming at V came to 3 bases and at J to 6 bases, leaving 10 bases not matched to a gene. As DNA, the CDR3 is TGTGCCAGTAGTATGACGGCAGGGGGTAGCTCTGAAGCTTTCTTT. Translating it yields CASSMTAGGSSEAFF.

The table lists this clonotype with many counts. The V call is TRBV28, the J call TRBJ2-7; TRBD1 agrees at 8 bases. The CDR3 is 16 residues long. The germline gives CDR1 MDHEN, CDR2 SYDVKM. The ends lost 3 bases at V and 2 bases at J; junction bases unmatched: 9. CDR3 protein: CASSFLGTGSTYEQYF. The CDR3 DNA reads TGTGCCAGCAGTTTTCTGGGGACAGGAAGTACCTACGAGCAGTACTTC.

This clonotype occurred a few times. The chain uses TRBV10-2 and TRBJ2-1; D assignment may be TRBD1 or TRBD2 (6 bases each). The CDR3 is 15 residues long. With 7 bases removed from V and 7 bases from J, the gap between germline ends came to 20 bases. The germline gives CDR1 WSHSY, CDR2 SAAADI. CDR3 residues: CASTTGRGGGNEQFF. The CDR3 DNA reads TGCGCCAGCACCACCGGGAGAGGGGGTGGGAATGAGCAGTTCTTC.

This clonotype was recorded a few times. The chain carries TRBV20-1 and TRBJ2-7, with TRBD1 matching 7 bases. V lost 4 bases, J lost 0 bases, and 6 bases stayed unmatched. The V gene's germline CDR1 is DFQATT and CDR2 SNEGSKA (reference sequence). The CDR3 contains 14 residues. In DNA form, the CDR3 reads TGCAGTGCTATAGGGACAGTATACTCCTACGAGCAGTACTTC. As protein: CSAIGTVYSYEQYF.

The V and J genes are TRBV20-1 and TRBJ2-3; D gene ambiguous. V was clipped by 2 bases and J by 6 bases, with 9 bases between them. The CDR3 length is 12 residues. The germline V gene encodes CDR1 DFQATT and CDR2 SNEGSKA (reference sequence). CDR3 in DNA: TGCAGTGCTAGACTCCTAGTGGATACGCAGTATTTT. It is translated as CSARLLVDTQYF.

This clonotype has at least ten counts. V and J are TRBV28 and TRBJ2-1, with 12 bases lining up with TRBD2. Germline trimming cut 5 bases from V and 4 bases from J; bases unmatched to any gene: 6. CDR3 length: 16 residues. The germline V gene encodes CDR1 MDHEN and CDR2 SYDVKM. The CDR3 is CASSHRTSGKYNEQFF. The CDR3 nucleotides are TGTGCCAGCAGTCATAGGACTAGCGGGAAATACAATGAGCAGTTCTTC.

This clonotype was observed a handful of times. The chain employs TRBV7-3 and TRBJ2-1; perhaps TRBD2 as D (6 bases). This CDR3 has 14 amino acids. Germline CDR1 SGHTA, CDR2 FQGTGA. Between the trimmed V and J ends, which lost 5 bases and 8 bases, there was a span of 16 bases. CDR3 amino acids: CASSRLGGSDEQFF. For the CDR3, the DNA is TGTGCCAGCAGCCGGCTCGGGGGTTCCGATGAGCAGTTCTTC. Full variable domain (missing parts from reference TRBV7-3 and TRBJ2-1): GAGVSQTPSNKVTEKGKYVELRCDPISGHTALYWYRQSLGQGPEFLIYFQGTGAADDSGLPNDRFFAVRPEGSVSTLKIQRTERGDSAVYLCASSRLGGSDEQFFGPGTRLTVL.

The chain combines TRBV29-1 with TRBJ2-3; D is undetermined. V was trimmed by 7 bases and J by 2 bases, leaving 10 bases between them. The CDR3 spans 12 residues. CDR1 and CDR2 (germline): SQVTM, ANQGSEA. CDR3 coding DNA: TGCAGCGCCCGACGGTACACAGATACGCAGTATTTT. Translated, it gives CSARRYTDTQYF.

The chain uses TRBV20-1 and TRBJ2-2; D possibly corresponds to TRBD1 (6 bases). Trimming took 5 bases from V and 1 from J, leaving 11 bases between them. CDR1 DFQATT and CDR2 SNEGSKA come from the germline V gene (reference sequence). CDR3 size: 14 residues. The CDR3 region is CSAPLRGNTGELFF. In nucleotides, the CDR3 is TGCAGTGCTCCCCTCAGGGGGAACACCGGGGAGCTGTTTTTT.

The chain uses TRBV6-5 and TRBJ2-1; TRBD1 might be the D (6 bases). Germline CDR1 and CDR2: MNHEY and SVGAGI. V lost 2 bases and J lost 10, with 12 bases in between. The CDR3 extends over 13 amino acids. CDR3 sequence: CASSYPTGLEQFF. The CDR3 nucleotides read TGTGCCAGCAGTTACCCGACAGGCTTAGAGCAGTTCTTC.